This entry concerns a single T cell receptor (beta chain). Its antigen remains unknown. CDR1 is SGDLS, CDR2 YYNGEE, per germline. CDR3 length: 15 residues. V dropped 3 bases and J dropped 2 bases, with 12 bases sitting between them. The data belong to a study of beta chain features in type 1 diabetes. Findings of the study overall: Moderate but significant shortening of TCRB CDR3s was recorded in all four CD4+ subsets from Type 1 diabetes patients. Patients with type 1 diabetes showed fewer VDJ junction insertions and more deletions.

TCRB transcripts that were expressed got sequenced, as all of the isolated RNA had been reverse transcribed. Each sample of naive, central memory or regulatory T cells had, on average, about 3.6 million reads. Using immunoSEQ multiplex PCR, the repertoire was profiled, and TCRdb retains in-frame clones only, with some absent. Seen here are about 370,000 clones, 8.5% to 10% observed once, and the top ten hold around 0.66%. The single heparinised draw taken from each donor contained roughly 100 mL of blood on average. Sorting with CD45RO/CCR7/CD25/CD127/CD95/CD27 yielded naive, central memory, regulatory and stem-like memory CD4+ cells.

What was sequenced was central memory CD4+ T cells from blood. This receptor was obtained from a man aged 30-40 years with type 1 diabetes. V usage is TRBV9 and J usage is TRBJ1-5; a weak D match, TRBD1 (6 bases). The CDR3 DNA follows: TGTGCCAGCAGCGCCTGGGACACCGGCAATCAGCCCCAGCATTTT. Its translation is CASSAWDTGNQPQHF.